Each of the 26 T cell receptor beta chains below was sequenced from the same sample in a study of blood T cells in healthy people across ages. A second PCR, run for roughly 7 to 12 cycles, used a sample-barcoded 5' primer plus a J-beta primer mix. TCRdb passed the 5' RACE reads through MiXCR, listing each CDR3 protein once. Among roughly 830,000 distinct CDR3 sequences listed, roughly 60% were seen once. Sequenced: blood. These receptors were taken from a man aged 25-45 years in good health.

This clonotype was detected many times. The genes are TRBV15 and TRBJ2-5; D is unclear. The germline gives CDR1 LNHNV, CDR2 YYDKDF (reference sequence). V lost 0 bases to trimming and J lost 3 bases, with 8 bases between them. This CDR3 has 14 amino acids. DNA of the CDR3: TGTGCCACCAGCAGAGATCGCGGAGAAGAGACCCAGTACTTC. It yields the protein CATSRDRGEETQYF.

This clonotype showed up just a few times. This sequence joins TRBV7-9 and TRBJ1-1; 7 bases line up with TRBD1. The length of the CDR3 is 14 residues. V shed 5 bases, J shed 3 bases, and the junction held 6 bases outside the gene matches. CDR1 and CDR2 from the germline V gene are SEHNR and FQNEAQ (reference sequence). The CDR3 loop reads CASSAGGRDTEAFF. The DNA of the CDR3 is TGTGCCAGCAGCGCAGGGGGAAGGGACACTGAAGCTTTCTTT.

This chain links TRBV9 with TRBJ1-2, with D maybe TRBD1 (5 bases). V gave up 0 bases and J gave up 2 bases, with 11 bases separating them. The CDR3 length is 15 residues. From germline, CDR1 is SGDLS and CDR2 YYNGEE. CDR3 nucleotides: TGTGCCAGCAGCGTAGATAGGCGGGGCAACTATGGCTACACCTTC. Translating it yields CASSVDRRGNYGYTF.

At least ten counts were recorded for this clonotype. This chain connects TRBV29-1 to TRBJ2-1; 7 nucleotides agree with TRBD2. From germline, CDR1 is SQVTM and CDR2 ANQGSEA. Trimming at V came to 5 bases and at J to 1 base, leaving 26 bases not matched to a gene. The CDR3 runs to 21 residues. CDR3 residues: CSVRRSEVLGGIMGSYNEQFF. The CDR3, as DNA: TGCAGCGTTAGAAGGAGTGAGGTGTTGGGGGGGATAATGGGGTCCTACAATGAGCAGTTCTTC.

This chain's CDR3 is CASSLTGGQGRNEQFF. CDR3 DNA: TGTGCCAGCAGCTTAACAGGTGGACAGGGGCGCAATGAGCAGTTCTTC. The gene calls are TRBV7-3 and TRBJ2-1, with TRBD1 identical over 9 bases. J lost 6 bases, V lost 0 bases, and 6 bases had no gene match. CDR1 SGHTA and CDR2 FQGTGA come from the germline V gene. The CDR3 spans 16 residues.

The J gene is TRBJ2-7, the V gene TRBV10-3, with TRBD1 matching over 9 bases. Losses at the gene ends were 3 bases for V and 1 base for J; bases not matched to a gene: 4. The CDR3 consists of 15 residues. The germline V gene encodes CDR1 ENHRY and CDR2 SYGVKD. The CDR3 loop reads CAISDTGGKSYEQYF. CDR3 nucleotide sequence: TGTGCCATCAGTGATACAGGGGGCAAATCCTACGAGCAGTACTTC.

J is TRBJ2-7 and V is TRBV7-2; D is possibly TRBD2 (5 bases). The length of the CDR3 is 14 residues. Trimming removed 5 bases from V and 4 bases from J, with 15 bases in between. Germline CDR1 and CDR2: SGHTA and FQGNSA. CDR3 in amino acids: CASSIGVTAYEQYF. CDR3 nucleotide sequence: TGTGCCAGCAGCATCGGGGTAACAGCGTACGAGCAGTACTTC.

This clonotype appeared a few times. The chain recombines TRBV28 with TRBJ2-3; D is undetermined. The CDR3 totals 15 residues. The V end was cut by 5 bases, the J end by 1 base, with 13 bases between. Germline values: CDR1 MDHEN, CDR2 SYDVKM. CDR3 residues: CASSRVGPGTDTQYF. The CDR3 nucleotides are TGTGCCAGCAGTCGCGTCGGCCCAGGCACAGATACGCAGTATTTT.

V and J are TRBV5-1 and TRBJ2-4; TRBD1 matches at 9 bases. This CDR3 has 12 residues. CDR1 and CDR2 from the germline V gene are SGHRS and YFSETQ. Unmatched junction bases numbered 2, after V lost 5 bases and J lost 8 bases. This chain's CDR3 is CASSWDRDIQYF. The CDR3 DNA reads as TGCGCCAGCAGTTGGGACAGGGACATTCAGTACTTC.

The chain employs TRBV12-3 or TRBV12-4 and TRBJ2-7; D remains unclear. The V end lost 4 bases, the J end lost 0 bases, and 16 bases lay between the germline ends. The CDR3 contains 16 residues. This chain's CDR3 is CASSSYRGISSYEQYF. DNA for the CDR3: TGTGCCAGCAGTTCATACCGTGGGATTAGCTCCTACGAGCAGTACTTC.

The chain recombines TRBV27 with TRBJ2-7; 7 bases align to TRBD2. Germline-derived CDR1 and CDR2 are MNHEY and SMNVEV (reference sequence). The CDR3 is made up of 13 amino acids. V lost 5 bases, J lost 7 bases, and 8 bases stayed unmatched. The chain's CDR3 is CASSPREAREQYF. DNA for the CDR3: TGTGCCAGCAGTCCCCGGGAGGCGCGGGAGCAGTACTTC.

As concerns this clonotype: At one of its ends the junction is not consistent with the germline gene, which may arise from a read error. This chain joins TRBV7-6 and TRBJ2-6; D gene uncertain. This CDR3 has 17 residues. From germline, CDR1 is SGHVS and CDR2 FNYEAQ. CDR3 nucleotides: TGTACCAGCAGCTTAGAAGGGTTCGGCTCTGGGGCCAACGTCCTGACTTTC. Translation gives CTSSLEGFGSGANVLTF.

V is TRBV2 and J is TRBJ2-5; a weak D match, TRBD1 (6 bases). Germline values: CDR1 SNHLY, CDR2 FYNNEI. V was pared by 4 bases and J by 1 base, with 13 bases between. This CDR3 contains 15 residues. The CDR3: CASSGRTATQETQYF. CDR3 coding DNA: TGTGCCAGCAGTGGAAGGACAGCCACCCAAGAGACCCAGTACTTC. Supplemented by reference TRBV2 and TRBJ2-5, the full variable domain reads EPEVTQTPSHQVTQMGQEVILRCVPISNHLYFYWYRQILGQKVEFLVSFYNNEISEKSEIFDDQFSVERPDGSNFTLKIRSTKLEDSAMYFCASSGRTATQETQYFGPGTRLLVL.

The chain is built from TRBV4-2 and TRBJ2-1, with 11 bases fitting TRBD2. V lost 8 bases, J lost 6 bases, and 6 bases stayed unmatched. This CDR3 region has 14 residues. From germline, CDR1 is LGHNA and CDR2 YNFKEQ. CDR3: CASGTSGGPNEQFF. For the CDR3, the DNA is TGTGCCAGCGGAACTAGCGGGGGCCCCAATGAGCAGTTCTTC.

This chain links TRBV2 with TRBJ2-1; perhaps TRBD2 as D (7 bases). Per the germline V gene, CDR1 is SNHLY and CDR2 is FYNNEI. Trimming pared 8 bases from V and 4 bases from J, leaving 21 bases between. CDR3 length: 16 residues. CDR3 DNA sequence: TGTGCCAGCCTCGCCGGGCTCGGGGGGCTTTACAATGAGCAGTTCTTC. This gives the protein CASLAGLGGLYNEQFF.

The chain couples TRBV5-1 to TRBJ2-2; D is unclear. Germline loops: CDR1 SGHRS, CDR2 YFSETQ. The CDR3 loop spans 15 amino acids. V was clipped by 2 bases and J by 4 bases, with 12 bases between them. Here the CDR3 DNA reads TGCGCCAGCAGCTTCGGGTCCTGGGGCACCGGGGAGCTGTTTTTT. It yields the protein CASSFGSWGTGELFF. The entire variable domain, with the rest obtained from reference TRBV5-1 and TRBJ2-2, is as follows: KAGVTQTPRYLIKTRGQQVTLSCSPISGHRSVSWYQQTPGQGLQFLFEYFSETQRNKGNFPGRFSGRQFSNSRSEMNVSTLELGDSALYLCASSFGSWGTGELFFGEGSRLTVL.

V and J are TRBV10-3 and TRBJ2-3, with D perhaps matching TRBD1 (7 bases). Germline-derived CDR1 and CDR2 are ENHRY and SYGVKD. V was pared by 11 bases and J by 3 bases, with 18 bases between. The CDR3 totals 14 residues. The DNA for the CDR3 is TGTGCCCTCGGGGGCTACAGGGGAACAGATACGCAGTATTTT. Its translation is CALGGYRGTDTQYF.

The rearrangement links TRBV7-2 to TRBJ2-7, with D perhaps assigned TRBD1 or TRBD2 (5 bases each). The germline CDR1 and CDR2 sequences are SGHTA and FQGNSA. There are 16 residues in the CDR3. V was shortened by 3 bases and J by 4 bases, with 19 bases between the two germline ends. The CDR3 DNA is TGTGCCAGCAGCTTTCAGGGAGCGTCGGTGCCATACGAGCAGTACTTC. Amino acid sequence: CASSFQGASVPYEQYF. Together with reference TRBV7-2 and TRBJ2-7, the CDR3 gives the full variable domain: GAGVSQSPSNKVTEKGKDVELRCDPISGHTALYWYRQSLGQGLEFLIYFQGNSAPDKSGLPSDRFSAERTGGSVSTLTIQRTQQEDSAVYLCASSFQGASVPYEQYFGPGTRLTVT.

This rearrangement joins TRBV28 to TRBJ2-3; D is unclear. Per the germline V gene, CDR1 is MDHEN and CDR2 is SYDVKM. The V gene lost 5 bases and the J gene lost 0 bases, with 18 bases spanning the gap. CDR3 length equals 17 residues. CDR3 amino acids: CASSIPAGGSSTDTQYF. The DNA for the CDR3 is TGTGCCAGCAGTATCCCGGCCGGTGGCTCTAGCACAGATACGCAGTATTTT.

The chain combines TRBV9 with TRBJ1-6; TRBD1 might be the D (5 bases). Germline V gives CDR1 SGDLS, CDR2 YYNGEE. With 5 bases removed from V and 6 bases from J, the gap between germline ends came to 12 bases. The CDR3 runs to 14 residues. CDR3 sequence reads: CASSEGRGNSPLHF. In nucleotides, the CDR3 is TGTGCCAGCAGTGAGGGACGGGGTAATTCACCCCTCCACTTT.

The count of this clonotype is one. The rearrangement uses TRBV10-3 and TRBJ2-5; 8 bases are a match to TRBD2. The CDR3 spans 16 residues. The junction had 9 bases not matched to a gene; V was cut back by 5 bases and J by 1 base. CDR1 is ENHRY and CDR2 is SYGVKD in the germline V gene. The CDR3 region has the DNA TGTGCCATCAGTCCTATGGGCGGGGGGTCCCAAGAGACCCAGTACTTC. It encodes CAISPMGGGSQETQYF.

About this clonotype itself: One end of the junction fails to match germline, which may point to a read error. This chain links TRBV7-2 with TRBJ2-7; weak D call: TRBD1 (6 bases). The CDR3 loop spans 15 amino acids. CDR1 and CDR2 from the germline V gene are SGHTA and FQGNSA. The CDR3 DNA reads TGTGCCTGCAGCCCCCAGGGGATCGAAGTAGTCGAGCAGTACTTC. This gives the protein CACSPQGIEVVEQYF. Full variable domain (remainder filled in from reference TRBV7-2 and TRBJ2-7): GAGVSQSPSNKVTEKGKDVELRCDPISGHTALYWYRQSLGQGLEFLIYFQGNSAPDKSGLPSDRFSAERTGGSVSTLTIQRTQQEDSAVYLCACSPQGIEVVEQYFGPGTRLTVT.

The chain recombines TRBV14 with TRBJ1-2; D call uncertain. The CDR3 sequence is 12 residues long. The V end was cut by 0 bases, the J end by 6 bases, with 5 bases between. Germline V gene lookup returns CDR1 SGHDN and CDR2 FVKESK. In DNA, the CDR3 is TGTGCCAGCAGCCAAGAGTTCCATGGCTACACCTTC. Its protein product is CASSQEFHGYTF.

The chain carries TRBV24-1 and TRBJ2-7, with 7 bases that match TRBD1. The ends lost 3 bases at V and 6 bases at J; junction bases unmatched: 7. The germline gives CDR1 KGHDR, CDR2 SFDVKD. This CDR3 has 14 amino acids. The CDR3 here is CATSDRMNRGEQYF. The CDR3 DNA reads TGTGCCACCAGTGATCGGATGAACAGGGGCGAGCAGTACTTC.

The J gene is TRBJ2-1, the V gene TRBV20-1; TRBD2 matches at 7 bases. Germline CDR1 is DFQATT and CDR2 is SNEGSKA (reference sequence). This CDR3 region has 13 residues. V dropped 5 bases and J dropped 5; count of bases not matched to a gene: 6. The CDR3 DNA is TGCAGTGCTTATAGCGGGTCTGACAATGAGCAGTTCTTC. Translation gives CSAYSGSDNEQFF.

J is TRBJ2-5 and V is TRBV9; D might be TRBD1 (6 bases). The ends were cut back, 4 bases at V and 2 bases at J, with 15 bases in the middle. The length of the CDR3 is 15 residues. CDR1 is SGDLS, CDR2 YYNGEE, per germline. CDR3: CASSSQQGVQETQYF. The CDR3 DNA is TGTGCCAGCAGCTCCCAACAGGGAGTACAAGAGACCCAGTACTTC.